The rows below give T cell receptor beta chains drawn from one sample of a study of control samples from healthy donors and cancer patients. Clones were read by immunoSEQ multiplex PCR, and TCRdb kept only the in-frame ones, dropping some. This table has some 130,000 clones, about 95% appearing once. What was sequenced was blood. Receptors were obtained from a man under 40 in good health. Both conserved end residues are part of each CDR3. A D gene is named only where the DNA matches it firmly. A clone size is listed for some rows: how often the clone was seen (once, few, many), or a class if it is expanded.

clone_size d_call j_call v_call cdr3_aa
NA NA TRBJ1-3 TRBV4-2 CASSQGVSGNTIYF
NA NA TRBJ2-5 TRBV7-8 CASSLSRETQYF
NA TRBD1 TRBJ2-6 TRBV6-2/TRBV6-3 CASSPAGTGGSGANVLTF
NA TRBD1 TRBJ1-2 TRBV27 CASSLSGTGSFSGYTF
NA NA TRBJ2-1 TRBV5-1 CASSLFSGASNEQFF
NA NA TRBJ1-5 TRBV19 CASSPKGQPQHF
NA NA TRBJ1-6 TRBV2 CASSRDLYNSPLHF
NA TRBD1 TRBJ2-6 TRBV7-2 CASRAGGSFGANVLTF
NA NA TRBJ1-5 TRBV4-2 CASSQVTGNQPQHF
NA NA TRBJ2-4 TRBV12-3/TRBV12-4 CASSSGARARLDF
NA TRBD1 TRBJ1-1 TRBV19 CASIGQGNTEAFF
NA NA TRBJ1-2 TRBV4-3 CASSHLRDGNYGYTF
NA NA TRBJ1-5 TRBV30 CAWSVRGEQPQHF
once NA TRBJ1-6 TRBV7-9 CASSPHYPANSPLHF
once NA TRBJ2-5 TRBV7-2 CASSLWGETQYF
NA NA TRBJ2-2 TRBV7-7 CASSSSVGGELFF
NA TRBD1 TRBJ2-5 TRBV2 CASSADRGIETQYF
NA TRBD1 TRBJ2-1 TRBV7-3 CASSPTDRASYNEQFF
NA TRBD2 TRBJ2-5 TRBV27 CASSDIAGAQETQYF
NA NA TRBJ2-7 TRBV6-1 CASSTPGVPYEQYF
once NA TRBJ1-2 TRBV28 CASSFPGRRRAPYGYTF
NA NA TRBJ1-3 TRBV12-3/TRBV12-4 CASRAQSGNTIYF
once NA TRBJ1-6 TRBV9 CASSVGGAASPLHF
NA NA TRBJ1-1 TRBV19 CASKVGNTEAFF
NA NA TRBJ1-4 TRBV4-1 CASSQDYGSPGEKLFF
NA NA TRBJ2-7 TRBV24-1 CATSDPAQGTYEQYF
NA TRBD1 TRBJ1-2 TRBV6-5 CASSFRDRGFYGYTF
NA NA TRBJ1-1 TRBV4-1 CASSQGGFAEAFF
NA NA TRBJ1-3 TRBV28 CASSLIGRNTIYF
NA NA TRBJ2-5 TRBV9 CASGGGGPWETQYF
NA NA TRBJ2-2 TRBV2 CASKWAGELFF
NA NA TRBJ1-1 TRBV6-2/TRBV6-3 CASSWTRPFAFF
NA NA TRBJ2-2 TRBV6-1 CASSEVVDGELFF
NA NA TRBJ1-1 TRBV29-1 CSVEEGTEAFF
once NA TRBJ2-1 TRBV4-3 CASSQDQGINNEQFF
NA NA TRBJ2-5 TRBV19 CASSIGYTQYF
NA NA TRBJ2-6 TRBV7-2 CASSLRGKSSGANVLTF
NA NA TRBJ1-4 TRBV29-1 CSVYNQGEKLFF
NA NA TRBJ1-5 TRBV30 CAWNRDSNQPQHF
NA NA TRBJ2-7 TRBV28 CASSPDEVFPYEQYF
NA TRBD1 TRBJ2-1 TRBV28 CASSLGQGREQFF
once NA TRBJ1-4 TRBV10-3 CAISITSHEKLFF